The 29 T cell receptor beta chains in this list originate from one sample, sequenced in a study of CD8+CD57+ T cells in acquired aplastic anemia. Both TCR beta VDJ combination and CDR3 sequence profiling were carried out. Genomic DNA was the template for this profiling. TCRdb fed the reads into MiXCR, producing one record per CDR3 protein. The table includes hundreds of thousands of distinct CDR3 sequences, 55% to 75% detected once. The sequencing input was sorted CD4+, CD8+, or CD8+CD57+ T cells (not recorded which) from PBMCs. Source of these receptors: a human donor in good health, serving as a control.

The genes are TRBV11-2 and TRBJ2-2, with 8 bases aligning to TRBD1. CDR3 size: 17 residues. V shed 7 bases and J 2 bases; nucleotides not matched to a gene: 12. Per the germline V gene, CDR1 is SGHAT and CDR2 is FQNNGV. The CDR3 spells CASNPRKDRANTGELFF. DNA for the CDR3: TGTGCCAGCAACCCGAGGAAGGACAGGGCTAACACCGGGGAGCTGTTTTTT. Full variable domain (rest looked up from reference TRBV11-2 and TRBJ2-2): EAGVAQSPRYKIIEKRQSVAFWCNPISGHATLYWYQQILGQGPKLLIQFQNNGVVDDSQLPKDRFSAERLKGVDSTLKIQPAKLEDSAVYLCASNPRKDRANTGELFFGEGSRLTVL.

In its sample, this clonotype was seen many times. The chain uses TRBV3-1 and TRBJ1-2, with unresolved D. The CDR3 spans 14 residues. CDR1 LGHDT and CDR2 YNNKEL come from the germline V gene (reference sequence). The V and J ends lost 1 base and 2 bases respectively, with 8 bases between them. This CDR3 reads CASSQGRENYGYTF. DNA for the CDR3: TGTGCCAGCAGCCAAGGCAGAGAGAACTATGGCTACACCTTC.

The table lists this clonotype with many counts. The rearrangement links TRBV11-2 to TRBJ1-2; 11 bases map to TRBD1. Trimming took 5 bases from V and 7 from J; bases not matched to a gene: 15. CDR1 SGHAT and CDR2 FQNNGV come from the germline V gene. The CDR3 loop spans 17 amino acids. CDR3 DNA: TGTGCCAGCAGCCCTACGCCCCGGGACAGGGGGTTAGGTGGCTACACCTTC. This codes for CASSPTPRDRGLGGYTF.

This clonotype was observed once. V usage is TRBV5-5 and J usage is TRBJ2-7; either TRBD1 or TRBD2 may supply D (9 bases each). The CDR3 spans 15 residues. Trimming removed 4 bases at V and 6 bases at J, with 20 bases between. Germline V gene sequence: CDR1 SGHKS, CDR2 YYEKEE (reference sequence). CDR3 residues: CASSGAGGQGSEQYV. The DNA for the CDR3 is TGTGCCAGCAGCGGAGCGGGAGGACAGGGGTCCGAGCAGTACGTC.

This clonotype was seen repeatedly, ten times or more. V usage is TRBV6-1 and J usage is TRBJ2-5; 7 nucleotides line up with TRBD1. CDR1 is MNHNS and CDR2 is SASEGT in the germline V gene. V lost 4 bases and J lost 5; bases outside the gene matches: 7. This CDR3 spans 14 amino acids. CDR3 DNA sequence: TGTGCCAGCAGTGGACAGGGTTGGGCGGAGACCCAGTACTTC. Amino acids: CASSGQGWAETQYF.

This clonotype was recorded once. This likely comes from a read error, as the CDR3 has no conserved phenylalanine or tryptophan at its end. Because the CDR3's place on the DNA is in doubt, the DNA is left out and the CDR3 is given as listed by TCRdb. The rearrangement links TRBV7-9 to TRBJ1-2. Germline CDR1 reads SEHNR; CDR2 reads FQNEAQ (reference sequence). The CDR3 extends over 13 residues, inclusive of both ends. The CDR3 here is CASSQARAGGNEQ.

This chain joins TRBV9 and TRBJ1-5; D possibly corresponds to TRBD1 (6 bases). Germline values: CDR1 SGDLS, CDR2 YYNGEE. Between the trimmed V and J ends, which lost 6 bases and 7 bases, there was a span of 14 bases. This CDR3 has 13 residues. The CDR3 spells CASNVRGKQPQHF. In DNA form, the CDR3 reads TGTGCCAGCAACGTCAGGGGTAAGCAGCCCCAGCATTTT.

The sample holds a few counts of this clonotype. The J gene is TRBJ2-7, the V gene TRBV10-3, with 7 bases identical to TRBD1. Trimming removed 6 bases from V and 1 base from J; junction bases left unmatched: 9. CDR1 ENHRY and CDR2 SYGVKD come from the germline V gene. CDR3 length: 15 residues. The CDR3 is CAISDAGGRSYEQYF. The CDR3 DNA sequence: TGTGCCATCAGCGACGCAGGGGGTAGGTCCTACGAGCAGTACTTC.

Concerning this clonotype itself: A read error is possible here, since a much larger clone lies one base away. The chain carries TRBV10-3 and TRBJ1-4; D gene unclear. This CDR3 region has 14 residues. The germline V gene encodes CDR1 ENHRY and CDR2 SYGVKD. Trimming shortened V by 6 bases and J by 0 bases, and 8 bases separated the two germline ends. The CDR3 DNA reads TGTGCCATCAGGATAAGTACAACTAATGAAAAACTGTTTTTT. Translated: CAIRISTTNEKLFF.

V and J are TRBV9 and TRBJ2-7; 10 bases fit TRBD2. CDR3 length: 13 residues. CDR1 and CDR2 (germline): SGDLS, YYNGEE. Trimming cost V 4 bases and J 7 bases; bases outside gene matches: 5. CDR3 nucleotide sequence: TGTGCCAGCAGCCCCGTAGCGGGGGGTGAGCAGTACTTC. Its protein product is CASSPVAGGEQYF.

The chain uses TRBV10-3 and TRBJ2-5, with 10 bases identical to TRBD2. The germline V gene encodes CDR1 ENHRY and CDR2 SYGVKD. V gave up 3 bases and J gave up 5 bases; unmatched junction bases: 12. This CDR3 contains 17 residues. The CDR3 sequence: CAISDRASGGAAETQYF. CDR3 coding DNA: TGTGCCATCAGTGATCGGGCGAGCGGGGGGGCCGCGGAGACCCAGTACTTC.

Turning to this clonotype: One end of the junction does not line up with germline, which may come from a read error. CDR3 in amino acids: CARAGHGGDEQFF. The CDR3 DNA sequence: TGTGCCAGAGCGGGGCACGGTGGCGATGAGCAGTTCTTT. The chain combines TRBV7-2 with TRBJ2-3, with 7 nucleotides matching TRBD2. This CDR3 is built from 13 residues. The germline V gene has CDR1 SGHTA and CDR2 FQGNSA.

The CDR3 bases are TGTGCCAGCAGCTTCAGCGGGGGGGCTTATGAGCAGTTCTTC. Translated: CASSFSGGAYEQFF. This chain links TRBV7-8 with TRBJ2-1, with 10 bases that match TRBD2. V was clipped by 3 bases and J by 8 bases; unmatched bases: 4. CDR1 and CDR2 (germline): SGHVS, FQNEAQ. The CDR3 is 14 amino acids. Looking up the rest from reference TRBV7-8 and TRBJ2-1 gives the full variable domain: GAGVSQSPRYKVAKRGQDVALRCDPISGHVSLFWYQQALGQGPEFLTYFQNEAQLDKSGLPSDRFFAERPEGSVSTLKIQRTQQEDSAVYLCASSFSGGAYEQFFGPGTRLTVL.

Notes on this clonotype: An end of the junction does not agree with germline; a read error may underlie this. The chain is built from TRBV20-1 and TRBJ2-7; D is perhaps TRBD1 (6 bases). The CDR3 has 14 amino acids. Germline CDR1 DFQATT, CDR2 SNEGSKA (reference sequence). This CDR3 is CSATGPTNVNEQYF. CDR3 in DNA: TGCAGCGCTACAGGGCCTACTAACGTAAACGAGCAGTACTTC.

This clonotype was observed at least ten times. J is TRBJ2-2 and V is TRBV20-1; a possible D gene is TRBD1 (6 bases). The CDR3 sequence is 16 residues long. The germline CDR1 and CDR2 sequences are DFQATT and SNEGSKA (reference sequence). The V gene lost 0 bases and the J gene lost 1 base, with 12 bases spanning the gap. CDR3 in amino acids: CSARDPGTKNTGELFF. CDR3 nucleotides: TGCAGTGCTAGAGATCCGGGGACAAAGAACACCGGGGAGCTGTTTTTT.

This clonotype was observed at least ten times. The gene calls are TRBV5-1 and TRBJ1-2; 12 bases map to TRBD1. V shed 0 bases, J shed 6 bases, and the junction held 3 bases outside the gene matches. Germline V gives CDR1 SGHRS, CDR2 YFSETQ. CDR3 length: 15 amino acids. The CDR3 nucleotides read TGCGCCAGCAGCTTGGAGGGACAGGGGGCAGATGGCTACACCTTC. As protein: CASSLEGQGADGYTF. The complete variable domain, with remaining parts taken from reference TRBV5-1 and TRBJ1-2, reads KAGVTQTPRYLIKTRGQQVTLSCSPISGHRSVSWYQQTPGQGLQFLFEYFSETQRNKGNFPGRFSGRQFSNSRSEMNVSTLELGDSALYLCASSLEGQGADGYTFGSGTRLTVV.

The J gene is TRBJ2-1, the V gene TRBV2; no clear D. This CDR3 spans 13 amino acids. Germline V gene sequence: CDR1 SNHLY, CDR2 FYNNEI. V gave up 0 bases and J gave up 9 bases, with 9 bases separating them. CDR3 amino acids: CASSEAEVGEQFF. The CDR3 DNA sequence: TGTGCCAGCAGTGAAGCTGAAGTGGGTGAGCAGTTCTTC.

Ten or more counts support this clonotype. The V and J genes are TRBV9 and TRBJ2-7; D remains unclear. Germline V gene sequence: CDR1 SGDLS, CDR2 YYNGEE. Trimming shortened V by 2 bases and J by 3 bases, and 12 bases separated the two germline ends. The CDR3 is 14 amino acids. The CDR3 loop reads CASSVGTEFYEQYF. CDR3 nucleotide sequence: TGTGCCAGCAGCGTCGGAACGGAGTTCTACGAGCAGTACTTC.

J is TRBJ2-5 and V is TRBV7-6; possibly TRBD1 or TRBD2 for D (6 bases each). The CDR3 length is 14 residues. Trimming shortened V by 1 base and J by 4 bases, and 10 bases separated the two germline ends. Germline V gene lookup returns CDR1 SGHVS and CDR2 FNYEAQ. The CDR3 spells CASSLGRGAETQYF. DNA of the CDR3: TGTGCCAGCAGCTTAGGTAGGGGGGCAGAGACCCAGTACTTC.

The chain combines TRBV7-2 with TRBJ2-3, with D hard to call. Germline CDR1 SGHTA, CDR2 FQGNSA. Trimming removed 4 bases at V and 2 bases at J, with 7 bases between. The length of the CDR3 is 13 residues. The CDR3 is CASSSLLTDTQYF. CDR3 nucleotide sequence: TGTGCCAGCAGCTCCCTACTCACAGATACGCAGTATTTT.

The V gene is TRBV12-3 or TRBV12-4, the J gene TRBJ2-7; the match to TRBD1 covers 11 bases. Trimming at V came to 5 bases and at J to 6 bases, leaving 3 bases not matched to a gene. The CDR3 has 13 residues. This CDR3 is CASSPDRGPEQYF. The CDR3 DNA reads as TGTGCCAGCAGTCCGGACAGGGGGCCCGAGCAGTACTTC.

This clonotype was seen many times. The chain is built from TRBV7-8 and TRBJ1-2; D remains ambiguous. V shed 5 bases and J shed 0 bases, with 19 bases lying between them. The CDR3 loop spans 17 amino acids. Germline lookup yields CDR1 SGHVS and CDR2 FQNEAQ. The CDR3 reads CASSPRSSSQANYGYTF. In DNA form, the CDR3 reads TGTGCCAGCAGCCCAAGGTCATCGAGTCAGGCTAACTATGGCTACACCTTC.

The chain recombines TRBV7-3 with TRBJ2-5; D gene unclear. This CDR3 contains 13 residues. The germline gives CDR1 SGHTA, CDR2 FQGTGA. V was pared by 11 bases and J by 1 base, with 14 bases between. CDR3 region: CAWSYGVQETQYF. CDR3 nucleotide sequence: TGTGCCTGGAGCTACGGAGTCCAAGAGACCCAGTACTTC.

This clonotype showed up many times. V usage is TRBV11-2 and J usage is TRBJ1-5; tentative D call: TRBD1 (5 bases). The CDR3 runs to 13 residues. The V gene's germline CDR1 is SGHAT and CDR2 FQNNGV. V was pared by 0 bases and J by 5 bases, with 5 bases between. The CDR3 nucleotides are TGTGCCAGCAGCTTAGAGGGGGATCAGCCCCAGCATTTT. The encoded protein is CASSLEGDQPQHF.

The CDR3 here is CASSVRDTSPEAFF. The CDR3 DNA reads as TGTGCCAGCAGCGTCCGGGACACTTCCCCTGAAGCTTTCTTT. The chain joins TRBV9 to TRBJ1-1; maybe TRBD1 (6 bases). Germline V lookup: CDR1 SGDLS, CDR2 YYNGEE. This CDR3 is built from 14 residues. Trimming removed 2 bases from V and 6 bases from J, with 14 bases in between.

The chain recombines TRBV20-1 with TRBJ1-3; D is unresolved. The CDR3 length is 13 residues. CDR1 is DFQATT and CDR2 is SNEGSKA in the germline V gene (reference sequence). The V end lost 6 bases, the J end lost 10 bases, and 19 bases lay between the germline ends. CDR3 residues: CSASGIGRYTIYF. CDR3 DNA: TGCAGTGCGAGCGGTATCGGTCGATATACCATATATTTT.

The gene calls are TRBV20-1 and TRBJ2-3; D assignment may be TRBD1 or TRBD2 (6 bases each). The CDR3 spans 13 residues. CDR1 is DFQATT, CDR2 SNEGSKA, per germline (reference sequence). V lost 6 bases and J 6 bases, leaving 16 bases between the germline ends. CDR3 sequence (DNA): TGCAGTGCGGCGGGACACACATCGGATACGCAGTATTTT. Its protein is CSAAGHTSDTQYF.

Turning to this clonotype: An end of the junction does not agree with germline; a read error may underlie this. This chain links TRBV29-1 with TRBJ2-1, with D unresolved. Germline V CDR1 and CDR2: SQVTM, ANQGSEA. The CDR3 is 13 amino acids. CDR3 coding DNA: TGCAGTGTGGTGGTACGGATATTGAATGAGCAGCTCTTC. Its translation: CSVVVRILNEQLF.

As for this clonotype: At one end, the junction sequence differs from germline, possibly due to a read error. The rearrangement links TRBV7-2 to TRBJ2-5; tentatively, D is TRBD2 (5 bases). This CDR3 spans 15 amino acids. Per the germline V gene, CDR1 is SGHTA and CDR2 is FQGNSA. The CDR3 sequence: CASSRLTRVGTTEYF. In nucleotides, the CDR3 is TGTGCCAGCAGCCGTCTTACGAGGGTGGGAACGACCGAGTACTTC.